The clone carrying this TCR beta chain has at least ten counts. The antigen remains undetermined. This CDR3 contains 14 residues. Germline values: CDR1 MNHNS, CDR2 SASEGT. V gave up 6 bases and J gave up 5 bases, with 16 bases separating them. The sample belongs to a study of Graves' ophthalmopathy and Graves' hyperthyroidism. TCR beta CDR3 regions were amplified from RNA transcripts. First-round RT-PCR with HTBI primers preceded a second-round multiplex PCR. From the multiplex PCR reads, TCRdb called clonotypes with MiXCR, one entry per CDR3 protein. Of 200,000 to 250,000 distinct CDR3 sequences listed, 20% to 25% are singletons. Study outcomes and limitations: Sensitivity of 65% to 71% and specificity of 72% to 80% were achieved by the model that predicted ophthalmopathy progression. Most thyroid-expanded clonotypes exceeding 0.001 frequency were also found in blood.

The sequence was collected from a woman aged 45 to 65 with Graves' ophthalmopathy. This chain connects TRBV6-1 to TRBJ1-2; D is perhaps TRBD1 (5 bases). The sequenced material came from peripheral blood. Here the CDR3 reads CASSAGFEGYGYTF. CDR3 DNA sequence: TGTGCCAGCAGCGCGGGCTTTGAGGGGTATGGCTACACCTTC.